This T cell receptor (beta chain) was retrieved from a study of cytomegalovirus exposure and HLA in healthy donors listed by TCRdb under 2017. Some background on the complete study: A later analysis indicated that the roughly 130 validation repertoires were generated on the platform also employed for the roughly 650 repertoires of the first cohort. The aim of the study was to test whether cataloging public T cell receptors could identify signatures of past pathogen exposure. A separate validation cohort of 100 to 150 different subjects was used in addition to the approximately 670-subject first cohort. High-throughput TCR immunosequencing, statistical association of individual TCRs with disease status, and machine learning were combined to predict cytomegalovirus infection status.

The CDR3, from cysteine to phenylalanine, totals 14 residues. The retained sequence is limited to the CDR3, 42 bases, with the frame set at the first base. The V and J ends are trimmed by 5 bases and 4 bases, leaving 14 bases between them. CDR1 is given as MNHNY and CDR2 as SVGAGI, both from the germline V gene (reference sequence). As concerns this clone: What this receptor recognizes is not known. One base away there is no much larger clone; base qualities are not given.

Summary of the overall study and its limitations: The validation cohort had no HLA typing available for a later analysis, so co-occurrence within that cohort was assessed over all 120 repertoires. Most TCR sequences were seen in very few donors, while some public TCRs were found in many individuals. A few of the identified cytomegalovirus-associated TCR beta chains were confirmed in vitro to be specific for cytomegalovirus antigens. In the study, 150 to 200 TCR beta chains were listed as associated with cytomegalovirus. A later analysis found that TCRs clustered in the first cohort also tended to co-occur in the approximately 120 validation repertoires, with roughly 95% of cluster scores above 0. It was suggested by the authors that the approach could potentially be generalized to other disease states and immunological phenotypes. The classifier was reported to diagnose cytomegalovirus status with high specificity and sensitivity in both the original and validation cohorts.

Receptor amplification or capture employed the immunoSEQ multiplex PCR assay. In the original analysis: To diagnose cytomegalovirus status from the catalog of TCR beta chain sequences, a statistical classification framework was built. The source is immuneACCESS, and TCRdb retained only in-frame sequences with V and J called. Part of the clones is not carried over; for the studies checked, unresolved V genes explain less than half of this, and the remainder is unexplained. The V and J calls and the clone size are those of that table, but D and trimming were determined from the DNA. In this sample the table shows about 110,000 clones, approximately 89% of which occur a single time. The leading ten clones occupy 1.9% of the sample. The donors were included in the validation cohort of over a hundred subjects, a group kept apart from the roughly 670-subject first cohort.

This receptor was obtained from a woman younger than 35 in good health and CMV-seronegative. The rearranged chain carries TRBV6-6 and TRBJ1-1; TRBD1 might be the D gene, on 5 matching bases. The sequenced material came from PBMCs. The nucleotides are TGTGCCAGCAGTGATTGGTCGGGGGTCACTGAAGCTTTCTTT. This sequence encodes CASSDWSGVTEAFF.